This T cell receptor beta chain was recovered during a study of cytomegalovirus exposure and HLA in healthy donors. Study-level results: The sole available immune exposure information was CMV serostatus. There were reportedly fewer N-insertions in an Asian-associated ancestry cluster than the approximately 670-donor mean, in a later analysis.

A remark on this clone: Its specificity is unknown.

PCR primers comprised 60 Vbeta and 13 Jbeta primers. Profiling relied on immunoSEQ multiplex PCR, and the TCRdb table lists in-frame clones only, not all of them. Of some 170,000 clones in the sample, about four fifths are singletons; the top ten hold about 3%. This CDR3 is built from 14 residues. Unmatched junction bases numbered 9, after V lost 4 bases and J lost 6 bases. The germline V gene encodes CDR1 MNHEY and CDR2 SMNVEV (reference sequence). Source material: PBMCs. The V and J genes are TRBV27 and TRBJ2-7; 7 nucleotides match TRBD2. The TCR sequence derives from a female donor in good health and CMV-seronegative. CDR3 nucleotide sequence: TGTGCCAGCAGTTCTGCCTCGACTAGCCTCGAGCAGTACTTC. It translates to CASSSASTSLEQYF.